Following are 18 T cell receptor beta chains from one sample sequenced in a study of beta chain features in type 1 diabetes. These receptors' antigens are unknown. Overall study findings and caveats: Among all four CD4+ subsets, Type 1 diabetes patients had TCRB CDR3s that were moderately but significantly shorter.

Reverse transcription of all isolated RNA meant that expressed TCRB transcripts were sequenced. Generated by immunoSEQ multiplex PCR, the TCRdb table keeps only in-frame clones and is missing some. The sample includes over 25,000 clones, less than 70% of them seen just once. The sequencing input was Tregs from blood. The receptors shown here come from a woman aged 18-29 years with type 1 diabetes.

This clone was found a few times. CDR3 sequence: CASRKGGGLLNQPQHF. As DNA, the CDR3 is TGTGCCAGTAGAAAAGGGGGGGGGCTGCTTAATCAGCCCCAGCATTTT. The V call is TRBV19, the J call TRBJ1-5; tentative D call: TRBD1 (6 bases). Germline-derived CDR1 and CDR2 are LNHDA and SQIVND (reference sequence). This CDR3 spans 16 amino acids. The V and J ends lost 6 bases and 4 bases respectively, with 19 bases between them.

The sample holds a few counts of this clone. This chain links TRBV5-5 with TRBJ2-3; TRBD2 might be the D (5 bases). Deletions cut 1 base from V and 2 bases from J, with 14 bases between. The V gene's germline CDR1 is SGHKS and CDR2 YYEKEE (reference sequence). The CDR3 spans 16 residues. The CDR3 DNA sequence: TGTGCCAGCAGCTTGAAGGACGTAGCGTACACAGATACGCAGTATTTT. Translating it yields CASSLKDVAYTDTQYF. The full variable domain, in which reference TRBV5-5 and TRBJ2-3 provide the parts outside the CDR3, is DAGVTQSPTHLIKTRGQQVTLRCSPISGHKSVSWYQQVLGQGPQFIFQYYEKEERGRGNFPDRFSARQFPNYSSELNVNALLLGDSALYLCASSLKDVAYTDTQYFGPGTRLTVL.

This clone has a handful of counts. The J gene is TRBJ1-3, the V gene TRBV7-9; D call uncertain. The CDR3 has 16 amino acids. V dropped 5 bases and J dropped 0 bases, with 14 bases sitting between them. CDR1 and CDR2 from the germline V gene are SEHNR and FQNEAQ (reference sequence). The CDR3, as DNA: TGTGCCAGCAGCCTGTACAGCCGAGCCTCTGGAAACACCATATATTTT. Protein product: CASSLYSRASGNTIYF.

The rearrangement uses TRBV25-1 and TRBJ1-3; 7 bases align to TRBD1. V shed 3 bases and J 8 bases; nucleotides not matched to a gene: 7. The CDR3 sequence is 14 residues long. Germline V lookup: CDR1 MGHDK, CDR2 SYGVNS. CDR3: CASSEPYRGDTIYF. CDR3 sequence (DNA): TGTGCCAGCAGTGAGCCCTACAGGGGAGACACCATATATTTT.

The CDR3 bases are TGTGCCAGCAGTTACGGGACTAGCGGGATCTACGAGCAGTACTTC. As protein: CASSYGTSGIYEQYF. J is TRBJ2-7 and V is TRBV6-5, with 13 bases matching TRBD2. Germline lookup yields CDR1 MNHEY and CDR2 SVGAGI. The J segment lost 3 bases and the V segment lost 2 bases, leaving 1 base of the junction unmatched. This CDR3 contains 15 residues.

This clone has just a few counts. CDR3 in DNA: TGTGCCAGCAGCGAGGGACTAGCGGGCGGCAATGAGCAGTTCTTC. Amino acid sequence: CASSEGLAGGNEQFF. The V and J genes are TRBV5-6 and TRBJ2-1; 12 bases are a match to TRBD2. The J segment lost 6 bases and the V segment lost 4 bases, leaving 5 bases of the junction unmatched. The CDR3 has 15 amino acids. Germline V gene lookup returns CDR1 SGHDT and CDR2 YYEEEE. Full variable domain (outside the CDR3, taken from reference TRBV5-6 and TRBJ2-1): DAGVTQSPTHLIKTRGQQVTLRCSPKSGHDTVSWYQQALGQGPQFIFQYYEEEERQRGNFPDRFSGHQFPNYSSELNVNALLLGDSALYLCASSEGLAGGNEQFFGPGTRLTVL.

There are a few counts of this clone. The CDR3 sequence is CSVVGLAGPTDTQYF. The CDR3 bases are TGCAGCGTTGTGGGACTAGCGGGACCCACAGATACGCAGTATTTT. V gene TRBV29-1 combines with J gene TRBJ2-3; 13 bases align to TRBD2. Germline loops: CDR1 SQVTM, CDR2 ANQGSEA. V shed 4 bases, J shed 2 bases, and the junction held 3 bases outside the gene matches. The CDR3 has 15 amino acids.

The genes are TRBV19 and TRBJ2-1, with 9 bases identical to TRBD1. J was trimmed by 4 bases and V by 0 bases; bases with no gene match: 1. Germline V gene lookup returns CDR1 LNHDA and CDR2 SQIVND (reference sequence). The CDR3 extends over 15 amino acids. The CDR3 DNA reads TGTGCCAGTAGTATAGAGGGACAGGGATACAATGAGCAGTTCTTC. Encoded protein: CASSIEGQGYNEQFF.

The table lists this clone with a few counts. CDR3: CASSVVPDDTGELFF. In DNA, the CDR3 is TGTGCCAGCAGCGTAGTCCCAGATGACACCGGGGAGCTGTTTTTT. V gene TRBV9 combines with J gene TRBJ2-2; D call uncertain. Germline-derived CDR1 and CDR2 are SGDLS and YYNGEE. V lost 0 bases, J lost 3 bases, and 9 bases lay in between. The CDR3 is made up of 15 amino acids. Looking up the rest from reference TRBV9 and TRBJ2-2 gives the full variable domain: DSGVTQTPKHLITATGQRVTLRCSPRSGDLSVYWYQQSLDQGLQFLIQYYNGEERAKGNILERFSAQQFPDLHSELNLSSLELGDSALYFCASSVVPDDTGELFFGEGSRLTVL.

This clone was counted once. The rearrangement uses TRBV5-4 and TRBJ2-3; 10 nucleotides align to TRBD2. This CDR3 comprises 16 residues. Trimming at V came to 2 bases and at J to 4 bases, leaving 7 bases not matched to a gene. The germline gives CDR1 SGHNT, CDR2 YYREEE (reference sequence). This chain's CDR3 is CASSFKASGGSDTQYF. Written as DNA, the CDR3 is TGTGCCAGCAGCTTCAAGGCTAGCGGGGGTTCAGATACGCAGTATTTT. The whole variable domain, filled in from reference TRBV5-4 and TRBJ2-3, reads ETGVTQSPTHLIKTRGQQVTLRCSSQSGHNTVSWYQQALGQGPQFIFQYYREEENGRGNFPPRFSGLQFPNYSSELNVNALELDDSALYLCASSFKASGGSDTQYFGPGTRLTVL.

There are a few counts of this clone. V is TRBV28 and J is TRBJ1-3; perhaps TRBD1 as D (5 bases). Trimming shortened V by 5 bases and J by 0 bases, and 17 bases separated the two germline ends. Per the germline V gene, CDR1 is MDHEN and CDR2 is SYDVKM. The CDR3 sequence is 17 residues long. CDR3 nucleotide sequence: TGTGCCAGCAGTCTCCTTGGGGGAGGATCCTCTGGAAACACCATATATTTT. Translation gives CASSLLGGGSSGNTIYF.

The chain recombines TRBV5-4 with TRBJ2-2; weak D call: TRBD1 (6 bases). This CDR3 has 14 amino acids. Germline V gene sequence: CDR1 SGHNT, CDR2 YYREEE (reference sequence). V was shortened by 0 bases and J by 5 bases, with 8 bases between the two germline ends. CDR3 loop: CASSLDRDTGELFF. The CDR3 nucleotides read TGTGCCAGCAGCTTGGACAGGGATACCGGGGAGCTGTTTTTT.

The chain combines TRBV6-1 with TRBJ2-2, with TRBD2 as a possible D gene (5 bases). Per germline, CDR1 MNHNS and CDR2 SASEGT. The CDR3 consists of 13 residues. V was trimmed by 8 bases and J by 5 bases, leaving 12 bases between them. DNA of the CDR3: TGTGCCAGCGCGAGGATAGCGACCGGGGAGCTGTTTTTT. Protein: CASARIATGELFF.

DNA for the CDR3: TGTGCCAGCAGCCCGGGGACTAATGAAAAACTGTTTTTT. It is translated as CASSPGTNEKLFF. The chain is built from TRBV7-2 and TRBJ1-4; D is unresolved. The germline V gene has CDR1 SGHTA and CDR2 FQGNSA. This CDR3 has 13 amino acids. V was shortened by 5 bases and J by 2 bases, with 6 bases between the two germline ends.

The rearrangement joins TRBV5-1 to TRBJ1-1; D perhaps matches TRBD1 (5 bases). Germline CDR1 is SGHRS and CDR2 is YFSETQ. The CDR3 totals 14 residues. Trimming took off 4 bases at V and 3 bases at J, with 13 bases between the two ends. The CDR3: CASSDQGRYTEAFF. Written as DNA, the CDR3 is TGCGCCAGCAGCGACCAGGGTCGTTACACTGAAGCTTTCTTT.

The J gene is TRBJ2-2, the V gene TRBV13, with D perhaps matching TRBD2 (5 bases). Trimming took 7 bases from V and 6 from J, leaving 24 bases between them. Germline V lookup: CDR1 PRHDT, CDR2 FYEKMQ (reference sequence). There are 17 residues in the CDR3. CDR3 sequence: CASTPVRAVRNAGELFF. The CDR3 nucleotides are TGTGCCAGCACCCCTGTGCGGGCAGTTCGAAATGCCGGGGAGCTGTTTTTT.

A few counts support this clone. This chain connects TRBV29-1 to TRBJ2-5, with 8 positions matching TRBD2. The junction had 5 bases not matched to a gene; V was cut back by 0 bases and J by 5 bases. CDR3 length equals 14 residues. In germline, CDR1 is SQVTM, CDR2 ANQGSEA. DNA of the CDR3: TGCAGCGTTGAAGATCGGGAGGGGTGGGAGACCCAGTACTTC. It is translated as CSVEDREGWETQYF.

CDR3 protein: CASSLGLAGGGTDTQYF. The CDR3 coding sequence is TGTGCCAGCAGCTTAGGGCTAGCGGGAGGAGGTACAGATACGCAGTATTTT. This chain links TRBV7-8 with TRBJ2-3, with 11 bases identical to TRBD2. V shed 1 base and J 3 bases; nucleotides not matched to a gene: 6. The CDR3 is 17 amino acids. Germline CDR1 is SGHVS and CDR2 is FQNEAQ. Complete variable domain (other parts from reference TRBV7-8 and TRBJ2-3): GAGVSQSPRYKVAKRGQDVALRCDPISGHVSLFWYQQALGQGPEFLTYFQNEAQLDKSGLPSDRFFAERPEGSVSTLKIQRTQQEDSAVYLCASSLGLAGGGTDTQYFGPGTRLTVL.